Listed below are T cell receptor beta chains from one sample, sequenced in a study of vaccination and CD4 T cells after COVID-19. TCRdb itself ran the PCR reads through MiXCR, one entry per CDR3 protein. The table records about 22,000 distinct CDR3 sequences, approximately 29% of them present only once. The antigens of these receptors remain unknown. This material consisted of CD4+ T cells from blood, cultured in vitro, taken about 7 months after SARS-CoV-2 vaccination. The source is a human donor who had recovered from COVID-19. Both conserved end residues are part of each CDR3. A D gene is named only where the DNA matches it firmly. Expanded clones get a size class; other rows say once, few or many, or leave the size out.

DNA,CDR3,D,J,V,size
TGTGCCATCACCCGCGGTGAGGGGAGGAACACCGGGGAGCTGTTTTTT,CAITRGEGRNTGELFF,-,TRBJ2-2,TRBV10-3,-
TGCGCCAGCAGCGACCCTGAAGGGACAGGGACCTACGAGCAGTACTTC,CASSDPEGTGTYEQYF,TRBD1,TRBJ2-7,TRBV5-1,few
TGCAGTGCTAGGGGCAGGGGGCACTACAATGAGCAGTTCTTC,CSARGRGHYNEQFF,TRBD1,TRBJ2-1,TRBV20-1,-
TGTGCCAGCAGTAGAAGACAGGGGCTGGTGAGGGAGACCCAGTACTTC,CASSRRQGLVRETQYF,TRBD1,TRBJ2-5,TRBV6-2/TRBV6-3,-
TGTGCCAGCAAACAACTACAGGGGGCTGTAGGTCAGCCCCAGCATTTT,CASKQLQGAVGQPQHF,TRBD1,TRBJ1-5,TRBV6-2/TRBV6-3,few
TGCAGTGCTAGTAATCCGAGACAGACTCAAGAGACCCAGTACTTC,CSASNPRQTQETQYF,-,TRBJ2-5,TRBV20-1,-
TGCGCCAGCAGCCAAGTGTACCGGGCCCCCCTCCACTTT,CASSQVYRAPLHF,-,TRBJ1-6,TRBV4-3,-
TGCAGTGCTAGAGACACAAGAACTTGGGGTACGAGGGAAGCTTTCTTT,CSARDTRTWGTREAFF,-,TRBJ1-1,TRBV20-1,-
TGCAGTGCTAGAGTTGGCAGCTCGAACACTGAAGCTTTCTTT,CSARVGSSNTEAFF,-,TRBJ1-1,TRBV20-1,-
TGTGCCAGTAGGTTAACAGTTAATGAGCAGTTCTTC,CASRLTVNEQFF,-,TRBJ2-1,TRBV19,-
TGTGCCAGCAGTTATTGGGAGAACACTGAAGCTTTCTTT,CASSYWENTEAFF,-,TRBJ1-1,TRBV6-5,few
TGTGCCAGCAGTCGGGGACTAGCGGGCAGGAGCTCCTACAATGAGCAGTTCTTC,CASSRGLAGRSSYNEQFF,TRBD2,TRBJ2-1,TRBV6-1,-
TGTGCCAGCAGGGTGGGCGGGCCTACCTACGAGCAGTACTTC,CASRVGGPTYEQYF,-,TRBJ2-7,TRBV2,-
TGCAGTGCTAGTCATTGGCGGAGCTACAATGAGCAGTTCTTC,CSASHWRSYNEQFF,-,TRBJ2-1,TRBV20-1,-
TGTGCCAGCAGTCGAACCAATTCACCCCTCCACTTT,CASSRTNSPLHF,-,TRBJ1-6,TRBV5-4,few
TGTGCCAGCAGCTCGTGGACTAGCGGGGGGGCCGGCAATGAGCAGTTCTTC,CASSSWTSGGAGNEQFF,TRBD2,TRBJ2-1,TRBV7-2,-
TGTGCCAGCAGCTTAGGTTCAGATCAGCCCCAGCATTTT,CASSLGSDQPQHF,-,TRBJ1-5,TRBV7-9,-
TGTGCCAGCAGTTCTCCCCCTCTCTCCTCACCCCTCCACTTT,CASSSPPLSSPLHF,-,TRBJ1-6,TRBV28,-
TGTGCCAGCAGCTTAAATCGGGAGCGGGAGCAGTTCTTC,CASSLNREREQFF,-,TRBJ2-1,TRBV7-2,-
TGTGCCAGCAGCTTAACGGGGGCCCCTGGAGATACGCAGTATTTT,CASSLTGAPGDTQYF,-,TRBJ2-3,TRBV7-3,-
TGCAGTGCTGAAATCGGCTCTGGGGCCAACGTCCTGACTTTC,CSAEIGSGANVLTF,-,TRBJ2-6,TRBV20-1,-
TGTGCCAGCTCACCGCGGGACAGGCTCTACGAGCAGTACTTC,CASSPRDRLYEQYF,TRBD1,TRBJ2-7,TRBV18,-
TGTGCCAGCAGCTCCGGACTAGCGGGAGGTGATGAGCAGTTCTTC,CASSSGLAGGDEQFF,TRBD2,TRBJ2-1,TRBV7-3,-
TGTGCCAGTAGTGAGGGGCGAGGATTATATAGCAATCAGCCCCAGCATTTT,CASSEGRGLYSNQPQHF,-,TRBJ1-5,TRBV19,few
TGTGCCAGCAGTTTCAGTCAGTTGAACACTGAAGCTTTCTTT,CASSFSQLNTEAFF,-,TRBJ1-1,TRBV27,few
TGTGCCAGCAGAGACCCTGGGACAGATACGCAGTATTTT,CASRDPGTDTQYF,-,TRBJ2-3,TRBV7-3,few
TGTGCCAGCAGCTTTGGATTGTTTACTGAAGCTTTCTTT,CASSFGLFTEAFF,-,TRBJ1-1,TRBV7-3,-
TGCAGTGCTACTAACGTGACCCAGTACTTC,CSATNVTQYF,-,TRBJ2-5,TRBV20-1,few
TGTGCCACCAGCGGGGGAGAGGGAGACTATGGCTACACCTTC,CATSGGEGDYGYTF,-,TRBJ1-2,TRBV24-1,few
TGCAGCGTCAAACAGGGCACCGGGACAGGGCCTTACTATGGCTACACCTTC,CSVKQGTGTGPYYGYTF,TRBD1,TRBJ1-2,TRBV29-1,-
TGTGCCAGCAGTTACAGCAACTACAGGGGAGGTAATTCACCCCTCCACTTT,CASSYSNYRGGNSPLHF,TRBD1,TRBJ1-6,TRBV6-5,few
TGTGCCACCAGCAGAGATCCCCAGCGGGCGTTGAGCTCCTACGAGCAGTACTTC,CATSRDPQRALSSYEQYF,-,TRBJ2-7,TRBV15,few
TGTGCCAGCAGTGGGAGCCCTGGAGAGACCCAGTACTTC,CASSGSPGETQYF,-,TRBJ2-5,TRBV6-4,few
TGTGCCAGCACCCCGGGGACCTCTAGCTCCTACGAGCAGTACTTC,CASTPGTSSSYEQYF,-,TRBJ2-7,TRBV6-1,few
TGTGCCAGCAGTCGCCAGGGGGCCCGCACAGATACGCAGTATTTT,CASSRQGARTDTQYF,TRBD1,TRBJ2-3,TRBV6-1,few
TGTGCCAGCAGCGAAGACAGGGCCCGGGTATCCTACGAGCAGTACTTC,CASSEDRARVSYEQYF,TRBD1,TRBJ2-7,TRBV7-8,few
TGTGCCAGCAGCTTCCTAGCGGAGCAGTTCTTC,CASSFLAEQFF,-,TRBJ2-1,TRBV11-2,-
TGCGCCAGCAGCGGATCCGGGAGCCCCTACGAGCAGTACTTC,CASSGSGSPYEQYF,-,TRBJ2-7,TRBV5-1,-
TGTGCCAGCAGAGACTGGGACTCGGCCAAAGAGACCCAGTACTTC,CASRDWDSAKETQYF,-,TRBJ2-5,TRBV6-2/TRBV6-3,few
TGTGCCAGTAGTACCGGGACTAGCTCCTACGAGCAGTACTTC,CASSTGTSSYEQYF,TRBD2,TRBJ2-7,TRBV19,-
TGCAGTGCTAGAGAGGTCAGCGGGAGGTATACGCAGTATTTT,CSAREVSGRYTQYF,TRBD2,TRBJ2-3,TRBV20-1,few